The 15 T cell receptor beta chains below come from one sample, sequenced in a study of blood T cell repertoires in COVID-19. TCRdb's table, derived via immunoSEQ multiplex PCR, lists solely in-frame clones and lacks some. The sample lists roughly 190,000 clones, about nine tenths seen once, with 11% in the top ten. The sample was peripheral blood. Source of these receptors: a woman aged 60-70 years with COVID-19, enrolled during active disease.

This chain joins TRBV3-1 (or the pseudogene TRBV3-2) and TRBJ2-7, with 7 bases identical to TRBD1. Germline assignment: CDR1 LGHDT and CDR2 YNNKEL (reference sequence). V trimming: 4 bases; J trimming: 3 bases; junction bases outside the gene matches: 9. This CDR3 is built from 15 residues. The CDR3 loop is CASSPYQGVIYEQYF. The CDR3 DNA follows: TGTGCCAGCAGCCCCTATCAGGGGGTGATCTACGAGCAGTACTTC.

The chain is built from TRBV6-5 and TRBJ2-7, with D maybe TRBD2 (6 bases). The CDR3 has 14 residues. Germline assignment: CDR1 MNHEY and CDR2 SVGAGI. Trimming pared 5 bases from V and 4 bases from J, leaving 15 bases between. CDR3 DNA: TGTGCCAGCAGTCGCTCGACTAGACAATACGAGCAGTACTTC. Its translation is CASSRSTRQYEQYF.

The chain links TRBV6-2 or TRBV6-3 to TRBJ2-2; D is possibly TRBD2 (6 bases). Deletions cut 2 bases from V and 0 bases from J, with 22 bases between. This CDR3 contains 20 residues. Germline-derived CDR1 and CDR2 are MNHEY and SVGEGT. CDR3 bases: TGTGCCAGCAGTTACCTATACAGGTCCCAAACGGGAGCGAACACCGGGGAGCTGTTTTTT. Its protein product is CASSYLYRSQTGANTGELFF.

The chain couples TRBV7-2 to TRBJ2-7; D gene ambiguous. CDR3 size: 11 residues. The V end was cut by 6 bases, the J end by 2 bases, with 5 bases between. The germline CDR1 and CDR2 sequences are SGHTA and FQGNSA. CDR3 region: CASSSTYEQYF. The CDR3 DNA reads TGTGCCAGCAGTTCCACCTACGAGCAGTACTTC.

The chain employs TRBV9 and TRBJ2-3; 9 bases align to TRBD1. Trimming at V came to 3 bases and at J to 0 bases, leaving 5 bases not matched to a gene. Germline-derived CDR1 and CDR2 are SGDLS and YYNGEE. The CDR3 loop spans 16 amino acids. CDR3 DNA sequence: TGTGCCAGCAGCGCCGGGACAGGGCATAGCACAGATACGCAGTATTTT. This translates into CASSAGTGHSTDTQYF.

This chain uses TRBV19 with TRBJ2-7; 12 positions match TRBD2. The CDR3 sequence is 14 residues long. Looked up from germline, CDR1 is LNHDA and CDR2 is SQIVND (reference sequence). V dropped 5 bases and J dropped 6; count of bases not matched to a gene: 5. The CDR3 protein is CASSPTSGRPEQYF. In DNA form, the CDR3 reads TGTGCCAGTAGTCCGACTAGCGGGAGACCCGAGCAGTACTTC.

The chain couples TRBV6-2 or TRBV6-3 to TRBJ2-7; possibly TRBD2 for D (5 bases). CDR1 is MNHEY and CDR2 is SVGEGT in the germline V gene. The CDR3 spans 13 residues. Trimming left V 4 bases short and J 7 bases short, with 14 bases between. DNA of the CDR3: TGTGCCAGCAGTTCCATACTAGGGATTGAGCAGTACTTC. It codes for CASSSILGIEQYF.

CDR3 bases: TGTGCCAGCAGCTTCTCCCTCTACGAGCAGTACTTC. It is translated as CASSFSLYEQYF. This chain uses TRBV11-3 with TRBJ2-7; D remains unclear. V was trimmed by 3 bases and J by 3 bases, leaving 6 bases between them. Germline V lookup: CDR1 SGHNT, CDR2 YENEEA. CDR3 length: 12 residues.

This chain links TRBV12-3 or TRBV12-4 with TRBJ2-7; D unclear. This CDR3 has 11 residues. Between the trimmed V and J ends, which lost 2 bases and 6 bases, there was a span of 5 bases. This CDR3 reads CASSLSSEQYF. CDR3 coding DNA: TGTGCCAGCAGTTTATCGTCCGAGCAGTACTTC.

V is TRBV30 and J is TRBJ2-7; the D is unclear. This CDR3 contains 12 residues. V gave up 3 bases and J gave up 2 bases, with 8 bases separating them. The germline V gene encodes CDR1 GTSNPN and CDR2 SVGIG (reference sequence). The CDR3 spells CAWSPGTYEQYF. The DNA for the CDR3 is TGTGCCTGGAGCCCAGGTACCTACGAGCAGTACTTC.

This clone was observed a single time. This chain links TRBV19 with TRBJ2-7; 14 nucleotides match TRBD2. Looked up from germline, CDR1 is LNHDA and CDR2 is SQIVND (reference sequence). V was clipped by 3 bases and J by 0 bases; unmatched bases: 1. This CDR3 comprises 16 residues. Here the CDR3 DNA reads TGTGCCAGTAGTATGGGACTAGCGGGGGACTCCTACGAGCAGTACTTC. Protein sequence: CASSMGLAGDSYEQYF.

The chain combines TRBV5-1 with TRBJ2-7, with D maybe TRBD2 (6 bases). The V and J ends lost 1 base and 4 bases respectively, with 15 bases between them. Germline V gene lookup returns CDR1 SGHRS and CDR2 YFSETQ. The CDR3 has 15 residues. CDR3 nucleotide sequence: TGCGCCAGCAGCTTGTCCGGGGGTTTGGGATACGAGCAGTACTTC. It encodes CASSLSGGLGYEQYF.

The rearrangement joins TRBV19 to TRBJ2-1; 9 bases map to TRBD2. The V gene end was trimmed by 3 bases and the J gene end by 2 bases; junction bases not matched to a gene: 5. The CDR3 runs to 16 residues. The germline V gene has CDR1 LNHDA and CDR2 SQIVND (reference sequence). CDR3 bases: TGTGCCAGTAGTATTCGACTAGCGGCCACCTACAATGAGCAGTTCTTC. It encodes CASSIRLAATYNEQFF.

This rearrangement joins TRBV27 to TRBJ2-7, with 7 bases aligning to TRBD1. V lost 5 bases and J lost 3; bases outside the gene matches: 7. The V gene's germline CDR1 is MNHEY and CDR2 SMNVEV (reference sequence). The CDR3 sequence is 14 residues long. The CDR3 loop reads CASSPWDRNYEQYF. CDR3 DNA: TGTGCCAGCAGTCCATGGGACAGAAACTACGAGCAGTACTTC.

The rearrangement uses TRBV6-2 or TRBV6-3 and TRBJ2-2; TRBD2 might be the D (6 bases). The length of the CDR3 is 13 residues. Germline-derived CDR1 and CDR2 are MNHEY and SVGEGT. V lost 2 bases and J 7 bases, leaving 8 bases between the germline ends. CDR3 sequence reads: CASSYLRGGELFF. The CDR3 DNA reads as TGTGCCAGCAGTTACCTGCGGGGCGGGGAGCTGTTTTTT.